The 14 T cell receptor beta chains below all came from one sample that was sequenced in a study of PD-1 blockade in classical Hodgkin lymphoma. Sample time point: cycle 4 day 1 (C4D1), after 6 weeks of nivolumab. Exposure to brentuximab vedotin varied, and each patient had relapsed following autologous stem cell transplantation. The table came from immunoSEQ multiplex PCR; TCRdb's copy has only in-frame clones and leaves some out. Of tens of thousands of clones listed, just under 80% were seen once; the top ten hold just under 9.5%. The specimen was peripheral blood mononuclear cells (PBMCs), collected before the fourth cycle of nivolumab. Source of these receptors: a human donor with classical Hodgkin lymphoma.

Of note for this clone: Different DNA sequences within this sample yield the same CDR3. The V call is TRBV9, the J call TRBJ1-6; no definite D call. Per germline, CDR1 SGDLS and CDR2 YYNGEE. The CDR3 covers 13 residues. V was clipped by 0 bases and J by 10 bases, with 8 bases between them. The chain's CDR3 is CASSVVGNSPLHF. As DNA, the CDR3 is TGTGCCAGCAGCGTAGTAGGGAACTCACCCCTCCACTTT.

The table lists this clone with a count of one. The chain links TRBV5-1 to TRBJ2-3, with TRBD2 identical over 15 bases. The ends lost 3 bases at V and 4 bases at J; junction bases unmatched: 0. Germline CDR1 is SGHRS and CDR2 is YFSETQ. CDR3 length equals 15 residues. The CDR3 region is CASSWTSGGADTQYF. The CDR3, as DNA: TGCGCCAGCAGCTGGACTAGCGGGGGGGCAGATACGCAGTATTTT. The complete variable domain, with remaining parts taken from reference TRBV5-1 and TRBJ2-3, reads KAGVTQTPRYLIKTRGQQVTLSCSPISGHRSVSWYQQTPGQGLQFLFEYFSETQRNKGNFPGRFSGRQFSNSRSEMNVSTLELGDSALYLCASSWTSGGADTQYFGPGTRLTVL.

V gene TRBV18 combines with J gene TRBJ2-3; the match to TRBD2 covers 12 bases. The CDR3 spans 16 residues. Germline V lookup: CDR1 KGHSH, CDR2 LQKENI. V was clipped by 2 bases and J by 4 bases; unmatched bases: 4. CDR3 sequence (DNA): TGTGCCAGCTCACCAGACTCTAGCGGGGGGGCAGATACGCAGTATTTT. This gives the protein CASSPDSSGGADTQYF.

The V call is TRBV1, the J call TRBJ2-2; the D call of TRBD2 is as the table states it, not checked on the DNA. TRBV1 is a listed pseudogene. The CDR3 is 19 residues long. CDR3 nucleotides: TGCACCAGCAGCCAAGTAGCGGGTTGGCGTTCCGGGGACACCGGGGAGCTGTTTTTT. It yields the protein CTSSQVAGWRSGDTGELFF.

This chain uses TRBV13 with TRBJ2-3; 8 bases are a match to TRBD2. Germline V lookup: CDR1 PRHDT, CDR2 FYEKMQ (reference sequence). Trimming at V came to 5 bases and at J to 2 bases, leaving 6 bases not matched to a gene. The CDR3 spans 15 residues. The CDR3 nucleotides are TGTGCCAGCAGCCCGGAGCGGGGGCCCACAGATACGCAGTATTTT. It is translated as CASSPERGPTDTQYF.

The chain uses TRBV7-9 and TRBJ2-5; a possible D gene is TRBD1 (5 bases). The CDR3 is made up of 15 amino acids. V lost 1 base to trimming and J lost 2 bases, with 11 bases between them. Germline V CDR1 and CDR2: SEHNR, FQNEAQ (reference sequence). CDR3 sequence (DNA): TGTGCCAGCAGCTTAGGCAGGGAACGACAAGAGACCCAGTACTTC. Translating gives CASSLGRERQETQYF.

In its sample, this clone was seen a few times. The chain couples TRBV28 to TRBJ2-6; either TRBD1 or TRBD2 may supply D (6 bases each). The V gene's germline CDR1 is MDHEN and CDR2 SYDVKM. The CDR3 consists of 18 residues. Trimming shortened V by 7 bases and J by 1 base, and 20 bases separated the two germline ends. The CDR3 bases are TGTGCCAGCACCATGGGGGGCACTCTAGGTTCTGGGGCCAACGTCCTGACTTTC. The encoded protein is CASTMGGTLGSGANVLTF.

The chain is built from TRBV7-2 and TRBJ1-5, with D uncertain. The V gene's germline CDR1 is SGHTA and CDR2 FQGNSA. Trimming removed 1 base at V and 1 base at J, with 8 bases between. CDR3 size: 15 residues. The CDR3 is CASSLVWVSNQPQHF. The DNA of the CDR3 is TGTGCCAGCAGCTTAGTTTGGGTGAGCAATCAGCCCCAGCATTTT. Looking up the rest from reference TRBV7-2 and TRBJ1-5 gives the full variable domain: GAGVSQSPSNKVTEKGKDVELRCDPISGHTALYWYRQSLGQGLEFLIYFQGNSAPDKSGLPSDRFSAERTGGSVSTLTIQRTQQEDSAVYLCASSLVWVSNQPQHFGDGTRLSIL.

The rearrangement uses TRBV7-3 and TRBJ2-5; TRBD2 aligns across 7 bases. The V and J ends lost 5 bases and 4 bases, in that order; junction bases with no gene match: 10. Germline CDR1 reads SGHTA; CDR2 reads FQGTGA. CDR3 size: 15 residues. In DNA, the CDR3 is TGTGCCAGCAGCGCCACCGGGACTACACTAGAGACCCAGTACTTC. The encoded protein is CASSATGTTLETQYF. Full variable domain (rest looked up from reference TRBV7-3 and TRBJ2-5): GAGVSQTPSNKVTEKGKYVELRCDPISGHTALYWYRQSLGQGPEFLIYFQGTGAADDSGLPNDRFFAVRPEGSVSTLKIQRTERGDSAVYLCASSATGTTLETQYFGPGTRLLVL.

The chain recombines TRBV19 with TRBJ1-1, with TRBD1 as a possible D gene (5 bases). Germline V gives CDR1 LNHDA, CDR2 SQIVND (reference sequence). The CDR3 is made up of 14 amino acids. V was shortened by 5 bases and J by 4 bases, with 14 bases between the two germline ends. The CDR3 protein is CASSARQRGTEAFF. CDR3 nucleotide sequence: TGTGCCAGTAGTGCAAGACAGCGGGGCACTGAAGCTTTCTTT. Filled out from reference TRBV19 and TRBJ1-1, the complete variable domain reads DGGITQSPKYLFRKEGQNVTLSCEQNLNHDAMYWYRQDPGQGLRLIYYSQIVNDFQKGDIAEGYSVSREKKESFPLTVTSAQKNPTAFYLCASSARQRGTEAFFGQGTRLTVV.

The J gene is TRBJ1-2, the V gene TRBV6-5; 9 nucleotides align to TRBD1. Germline V gene sequence: CDR1 MNHEY, CDR2 SVGAGI. CDR3 size: 16 residues. J gave up 1 base and V 2 bases, and 5 bases lay outside the gene matches. The CDR3 spells CASSYTTTGGNYGYTF. The CDR3 DNA sequence: TGTGCCAGCAGTTACACCACGACAGGGGGTAACTATGGCTACACCTTC.

The chain is built from TRBV19 and TRBJ1-5; no clear D gene. V was pared by 4 bases and J by 0 bases, with 7 bases between. The CDR3 loop spans 14 amino acids. Germline values: CDR1 LNHDA, CDR2 SQIVND (reference sequence). This CDR3 reads CASSNDDSNQPQHF. In DNA, the CDR3 is TGTGCCAGTAGTAATGATGATAGCAATCAGCCCCAGCATTTT. Using reference TRBV19 and TRBJ1-5 for the parts outside the CDR3, the full variable domain is DGGITQSPKYLFRKEGQNVTLSCEQNLNHDAMYWYRQDPGQGLRLIYYSQIVNDFQKGDIAEGYSVSREKKESFPLTVTSAQKNPTAFYLCASSNDDSNQPQHFGDGTRLSIL.

The chain uses TRBV5-1 and TRBJ2-3, with TRBD1 matching over 7 bases. V shed 4 bases, J shed 4 bases, and the junction held 18 bases outside the gene matches. Germline-derived CDR1 and CDR2 are SGHRS and YFSETQ. This CDR3 contains 18 residues. Written as DNA, the CDR3 is TGCGCCAGCAGCCCCTCCCCCTTTGTGACAGGGTATCCAGATACGCAGTATTTT. This codes for CASSPSPFVTGYPDTQYF.

This chain joins TRBV28 and TRBJ1-2; D is unclear. CDR3 length: 17 amino acids. The ends were cut back, 4 bases at V and 5 bases at J, with 23 bases in the middle. CDR1 and CDR2 (germline): MDHEN, SYDVKM. This CDR3 reads CASSSPLYGPGGYGYTF. CDR3 coding DNA: TGTGCCAGCAGTTCCCCTCTTTATGGTCCCGGAGGGTATGGCTACACCTTC.